This is a list of T cell receptor beta chains from one sample in a study of T-cell reconstitution after alpha-beta-depleted transplantation in children. MiXCR, run by TCRdb on the PCR reads, gives a single entry per CDR3 protein. This repertoire shows 200,000 to 250,000 distinct CDR3 sequences, 7% to 9% found once; its top ten account for 35% to 45%. The material sequenced was PBMCs, mostly from graft donor cells, taken 360 days after TCRalphabeta/CD19-depleted stem cell transplant. The receptors originated from a male patient aged 2 to 10 who had a stem cell transplant for acute myeloid leukemia, so the T cells may come from the graft donor. Both conserved end residues are part of each CDR3. The D gene is left open where the match is weak. Part of the rows lack a size; the others show once, few, many or a class for expanded clones.

v_gene	j_gene	d_gene	abundance	CDR3aa	CDR3nt
TRBV4-1	TRBJ2-4	NA	many	CASSHRWIAKNIQYF	TGCGCCAGCAGCCATCGATGGATAGCCAAAAACATTCAGTACTTC
TRBV6-1	TRBJ1-5	TRBD1	many	CASSPSTGGSKPQHF	TGTGCCAGCAGCCCTTCTACAGGGGGCTCGAAGCCCCAGCATTTT
TRBV5-1	TRBJ1-6	TRBD1	few	CASSFSGGIGSPLHF	TGCGCCAGCAGCTTTTCAGGGGGTATAGGTTCACCCCTCCACTTT
TRBV6-5	TRBJ2-7	TRBD1	few	CASRRGTGRNEQYF	TGTGCCAGCAGGCGAGGGACAGGTCGGAACGAGCAGTACTTC
TRBV5-1	TRBJ2-3	TRBD2	NA	CASSLVGGGAIYTQYF	TGCGCCAGCAGCTTGGTTGGCGGGGGGGCCATATATACGCAGTATTTT
TRBV18	TRBJ2-6	TRBD2	NA	CASSPWGGRSGANVLTF	TGTGCCAGCTCACCCTGGGGAGGGCGCTCTGGGGCCAACGTCCTGACTTTC
TRBV7-2	TRBJ2-5	NA	many	CASTRDIQETQYF	TGTGCCAGCACCCGGGACATACAAGAGACCCAGTACTTC
TRBV20-1	TRBJ2-6	NA	NA	CSARKQGSGANVLTF	TGCAGTGCTAGGAAACAGGGTTCTGGGGCCAACGTCCTGACTTTC
TRBV7-3	TRBJ2-1	NA	few	CASSLSPPGLGLAASYNEQFF	TGTGCCAGCAGCTTAAGCCCCCCGGGTTTAGGGCTCGCTGCTTCCTACAATGAGCAGTTCTTC
TRBV13	TRBJ2-3	NA	few	CASRRGVAADTQYF	TGTGCCAGCCGAAGGGGGGTAGCGGCAGATACGCAGTATTTT
TRBV7-2	TRBJ2-3	NA	NA	CASAIRGIGTDTQYF	TGTGCCAGCGCCATCCGGGGAATCGGCACAGATACGCAGTATTTT
TRBV7-4	TRBJ2-4	NA	NA	CASSSGPGQRSF	TGTGCCAGCAGCTCAGGACCGGGACAAAGGTCCTTC
TRBV20-1	TRBJ2-7	NA	few	CSVGSPSYEQYF	TGCAGTGTGGGGTCACCGTCCTACGAGCAGTACTTC
TRBV24-1	TRBJ2-3	TRBD1	NA	CATSDPGTGDTDTQYF	TGTGCCACCAGTGATCCTGGGACAGGGGACACAGATACGCAGTATTTT
TRBV7-6	TRBJ2-7	TRBD1	many	CASSLGAGGHEQYF	TGTGCCAGCAGCTTAGGGGCAGGGGGCCACGAGCAGTACTTC
TRBV7-2	TRBJ2-7	NA	NA	CASSLVGSRMDEQYF	TGTGCCAGCAGCTTAGTCGGCAGCCGGATGGACGAGCAGTACTTC
TRBV7-9	TRBJ2-1	TRBD1	few	CASSQSAPGQVLDEQFF	TGTGCCAGCAGCCAAAGCGCTCCGGGACAGGTCCTCGATGAGCAGTTCTTC
TRBV6-1	TRBJ2-7	TRBD2	few	CASEASGTYEQYF	TGTGCCAGCGAGGCTAGCGGAACCTACGAGCAGTACTTC
TRBV6-5	TRBJ2-3	TRBD2	many	CASSYGGRAPDTQYF	TGTGCCAGCAGTTATGGCGGGAGGGCCCCAGATACGCAGTATTTT
TRBV12-3/TRBV12-4	TRBJ2-7	TRBD1	NA	CASIPGQGHEQYF	TGTGCCAGCATCCCAGGACAGGGGCACGAGCAGTACTTC
TRBV20-1	TRBJ1-6	NA	NA	CSAGRRYNSPLHF	TGCAGTGCCGGACGGCGTTATAATTCACCCCTCCACTTT
TRBV29-1	TRBJ2-7	TRBD1	NA	CSAGTGGTYEQYF	TGCAGCGCAGGGACAGGGGGAACCTACGAGCAGTACTTC
TRBV12-3/TRBV12-4	TRBJ2-3	NA	many	CASSSDRTDTQYF	TGTGCCAGCAGTTCAGACAGGACAGATACGCAGTATTTT
TRBV20-1	TRBJ1-3	NA	few	CSARVRGSGNTIYF	TGCAGTGCTAGAGTGCGAGGCTCTGGAAACACCATATATTTT
TRBV7-2	TRBJ1-6	TRBD1	NA	CASRSGQGGGSPLHF	TGTGCCAGCAGATCGGGACAGGGTGGGGGTTCACCCCTCCACTTT
TRBV5-1	TRBJ1-5	NA	many	CASSWTGRLNQPQHF	TGCGCCAGCAGCTGGACGGGACGCCTCAATCAGCCCCAGCATTTT
TRBV29-1	TRBJ2-5	TRBD2	few	CSVAPPGGETQYF	TGCAGCGTTGCTCCACCGGGGGGGGAGACCCAGTACTTC
TRBV20-1	TRBJ1-5	NA	NA	CSGKRAYSNQPQHF	TGCAGTGGGAAGAGGGCTTATAGCAATCAGCCCCAGCATTTT
TRBV7-2	TRBJ1-1	NA	many	CASSLVFYGRVAFF	TGTGCCAGCAGCTTAGTTTTCTACGGGAGGGTAGCTTTCTTT
TRBV6-5	TRBJ2-1	TRBD1	many	CASSPYRGYNEQFF	TGTGCCAGCAGCCCTTACAGGGGGTACAATGAGCAGTTCTTC
TRBV29-1	TRBJ2-7	NA	many	CSVAVSSYEQYF	TGCAGCGTTGCCGTGAGCTCCTACGAGCAGTACTTC
TRBV4-2	TRBJ2-3	TRBD2	NA	CASSQGDGGATDTQYF	TGTGCCAGCAGCCAAGGGGACGGGGGGGCCACAGATACGCAGTATTTT
TRBV15	TRBJ1-5	NA	few	CATSMDRGNQPQHF	TGTGCCACCAGCATGGACCGTGGCAATCAGCCCCAGCATTTT
TRBV12-3/TRBV12-4	TRBJ1-6	TRBD1	many	CATITGQHNSPLHF	TGTGCCACTATAACGGGACAGCATAATTCACCCCTCCACTTT
TRBV7-6	TRBJ2-2	TRBD1	NA	CASSSDGTGGSGELFF	TGTGCCAGCAGCTCAGATGGGACAGGGGGCTCCGGGGAGCTGTTTTTT
TRBV5-1	TRBJ2-7	NA	few	CASSLDRGGEQYF	TGCGCCAGCAGCTTGGACAGGGGAGGAGAGCAGTACTTC
TRBV13	TRBJ2-5	NA	NA	CASSPGGPRETQYF	TGTGCCAGCAGCCCAGGAGGGCCCAGGGAGACCCAGTACTTC
TRBV7-2	TRBJ2-7	NA	few	CASSRASLNYEQYF	TGTGCCAGCAGCCGAGCGAGCTTGAACTACGAGCAGTACTTC
TRBV20-1	TRBJ2-5	NA	NA	CSARGFKRPSQETQYF	TGCAGTGCTAGAGGATTCAAGCGACCTTCTCAAGAGACCCAGTACTTC
TRBV5-1	TRBJ2-5	NA	NA	CASGRASYLETQYF	TGCGCCAGCGGCCGGGCTAGTTATTTGGAGACCCAGTACTTC
TRBV27	TRBJ1-2	NA	NA	CASSLSGGRYGYTF	TGTGCCAGCAGTTTATCGGGGGGACGCTATGGCTACACCTTC
TRBV4-3	TRBJ2-3	NA	NA	CASSQDQGSGSTDTQYF	TGCGCCAGCAGCCAAGATCAGGGTAGCGGAAGCACAGATACGCAGTATTTT
TRBV24-1	TRBJ2-1	NA	many	CATSDSRLGGEQFF	TGTGCCACCAGTGATTCGAGACTAGGAGGTGAGCAGTTCTTC
TRBV12-3/TRBV12-4	TRBJ2-7	NA	NA	CASSLSHEQYF	TGTGCCAGCAGTTTATCCCACGAGCAGTACTTC
TRBV2	TRBJ1-2	TRBD1	few	CTCCLMAPGQVGYGYTF	TGTACCTGCTGTTTAATGGCACCGGGACAGGTGGGCTATGGCTACACCTTC
TRBV11-2	TRBJ2-1	NA	many	CASSLDFTRQFF	TGTGCCAGCAGCTTAGACTTCACACGGCAGTTCTTC
TRBV20-1	TRBJ1-1	NA	many	CSARDRGNTEAFF	TGCAGTGCTAGAGATCGGGGGAACACTGAAGCTTTCTTT
TRBV12-3/TRBV12-4	TRBJ2-7	NA	many	CASSFDGLGYEQYF	TGTGCCAGCAGTTTTGACGGCTTAGGCTACGAGCAGTACTTC